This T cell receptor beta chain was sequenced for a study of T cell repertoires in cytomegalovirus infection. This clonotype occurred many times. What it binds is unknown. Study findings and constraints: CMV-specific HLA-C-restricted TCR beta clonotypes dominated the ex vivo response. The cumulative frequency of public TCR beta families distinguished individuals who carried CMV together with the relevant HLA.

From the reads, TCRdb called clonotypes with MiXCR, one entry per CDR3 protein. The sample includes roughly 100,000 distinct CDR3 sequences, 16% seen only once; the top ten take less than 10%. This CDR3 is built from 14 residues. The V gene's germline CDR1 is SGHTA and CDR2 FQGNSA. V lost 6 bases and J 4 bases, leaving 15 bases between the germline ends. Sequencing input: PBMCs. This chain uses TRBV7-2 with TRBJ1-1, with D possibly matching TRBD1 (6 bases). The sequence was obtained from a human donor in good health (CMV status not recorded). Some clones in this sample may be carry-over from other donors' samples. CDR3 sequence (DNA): TGTGCCAGCAGTGAGGGGGGGATTCGCACTGAAGCTTTCTTT. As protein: CASSEGGIRTEAFF. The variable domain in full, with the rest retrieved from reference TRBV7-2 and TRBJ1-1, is GAGVSQSPSNKVTEKGKDVELRCDPISGHTALYWYRQSLGQGLEFLIYFQGNSAPDKSGLPSDRFSAERTGGSVSTLTIQRTQQEDSAVYLCASSEGGIRTEAFFGQGTRLTVV.